What follows are 7 T cell receptor beta chains derived from one specimen sequenced in a study of T cells in Graves' hyperthyroidism and ophthalmopathy. RNA transcripts served as the template for amplifying TCR beta CDR3 regions. RT-PCR in the first round (using the HTBI primer set) targeted the TCR CDR3. TCRdb re-derived calls from the multiplex PCR reads in MiXCR, one entry per CDR3 protein. The data show a few hundred thousand distinct CDR3 sequences, around a sixth seen once. The specimen was blood. Receptor source: a young woman with Graves' hyperthyroidism that later progressed to Graves' ophthalmopathy.

There are many counts of this clonotype. The chain combines TRBV5-1 with TRBJ2-3; 8 bases are shared with TRBD2. J was trimmed by 3 bases and V by 0 bases; bases with no gene match: 6. CDR1 and CDR2 from the germline V gene are SGHRS and YFSETQ. The CDR3 covers 16 residues. CDR3 amino acids: CASSLAGRVGTDTQYF. The CDR3 DNA sequence: TGCGCCAGCAGCTTGGCCGGGAGGGTAGGGACAGATACGCAGTATTTT.

The chain has TRBV15 and TRBJ2-2; D not certain. The CDR3 totals 14 residues. In germline, CDR1 is LNHNV, CDR2 YYDKDF (reference sequence). V lost 0 bases and J 6 bases, leaving 8 bases between the germline ends. CDR3 nucleotides: TGTGCCACCAGCAGAGATCGGGCCGCCGGGGAGCTGTTTTTT. Amino acid sequence: CATSRDRAAGELFF.

V usage is TRBV5-4 and J usage is TRBJ1-4; D is perhaps TRBD1 (5 bases). Germline V lookup: CDR1 SGHNT, CDR2 YYREEE (reference sequence). V shed 4 bases and J shed 13 bases, with 14 bases lying between them. The CDR3 runs to 12 residues. The CDR3 sequence is CASSTTDSGLFF. The CDR3 DNA reads TGTGCCAGCAGCACCACTGACAGTGGACTGTTTTTT.

This clonotype occurred many times. The V call is TRBV5-1, the J call TRBJ1-1; unclear D gene. CDR3 length: 13 residues. Germline values: CDR1 SGHRS, CDR2 YFSETQ. The V end lost 4 bases, the J end lost 3 bases, and 10 bases lay between the germline ends. CDR3 sequence: CASSMDEDTEAFF. CDR3 DNA sequence: TGCGCCAGCAGCATGGACGAGGACACTGAAGCTTTCTTT.

This clonotype was detected only a few times. This chain connects TRBV19 to TRBJ1-5; D remains unclear. CDR1 and CDR2 from the germline V gene are LNHDA and SQIVND (reference sequence). The V end lost 0 bases, the J end lost 7 bases, and 13 bases lay between the germline ends. This CDR3 region has 15 residues. The CDR3 DNA reads TGTGCCAGTAGTATAGATCTTAGGGCTGTACAGCCCCAGCATTTT. Its translation is CASSIDLRAVQPQHF. The entire variable domain, with the rest obtained from reference TRBV19 and TRBJ1-5, is as follows: DGGITQSPKYLFRKEGQNVTLSCEQNLNHDAMYWYRQDPGQGLRLIYYSQIVNDFQKGDIAEGYSVSREKKESFPLTVTSAQKNPTAFYLCASSIDLRAVQPQHFGDGTRLSIL.

This chain links TRBV20-1 with TRBJ2-1; TRBD2 agrees at 12 bases. Trimming cost V 6 bases and J 0 bases; bases outside gene matches: 3. Per germline, CDR1 DFQATT and CDR2 SNEGSKA (reference sequence). The CDR3 length is 15 residues. The CDR3 here is CSAGLAGPSYNEQFF. In DNA form, the CDR3 reads TGCAGTGCCGGACTAGCGGGACCCTCCTACAATGAGCAGTTCTTC.

This clonotype was recorded at least ten times. This sequence joins TRBV7-6 and TRBJ1-1; D is uncertain. Trimming removed 1 base at V and 8 bases at J, with 5 bases between. The CDR3 spans 11 residues. Germline V gives CDR1 SGHVS, CDR2 FNYEAQ. CDR3: CASSLVLEAFF. In DNA form, the CDR3 reads TGTGCCAGCAGCTTAGTTTTGGAAGCTTTCTTT.